This T cell receptor beta chain was sequenced in a study of technical replicates of blood from a few donors (dated by TCRdb to the late 2010s). In the case of this clone: Its antigen specificity is not known. No quality values exist for individual bases; no much larger clone is one base distant.

The germline V gene encodes CDR1 SGHNT and CDR2 YYREEE (reference sequence). V loses 2 bases of germline sequence and J loses 5 bases, and the interval between the two ends is 7 bases. Reading from cysteine to phenylalanine, the CDR3 counts 13 amino acids. Only the CDR3 part of the read is kept: 39 bases, read in frame from the first base. Library prep was done by the immunoSEQ multiplex PCR assay. Sourced from immuneACCESS, this table was stored by TCRdb with only in-frame sequences that have V and J called. A share of the clones is absent; for the studies checked, an unresolved V gene accounts for under half, and the remainder has no known explanation. Counted in this sample were tens of thousands of clones; around 90% of them appeared once. About 0.27% of the sample is taken by the ten largest.

This sequence originates from a human donor in good health. What was sequenced was T cells isolated from PBMCs. The chain is assembled from TRBV5-4 and TRBJ2-2; 6 matching bases give a weak D call of TRBD1. The nucleotide sequence reads TGTGCCAGCAGCTTTAGGGGGACCGGGGAGCTGTTTTTT. Its amino acids are CASSFRGTGELFF.